Sequencing of this T cell receptor (beta chain) was carried out in a study of shared clonotypes between healthy human individuals. Study conclusions and caveats: Generation probabilities were higher for clonotypes shared across all four sorted-subset donors than for unshared ones.

This clone was seen more than once but under ten times. Antigen: not known. Only Caucasian adults living in Nashville, Tennessee served as donors. Clones were read by immunoSEQ multiplex PCR, and TCRdb kept only the in-frame ones, dropping some. The table shows about 79,000 clones, with 60% to 70% occurring only once. The germline gives CDR1 SEHNR, CDR2 FQNEAQ (reference sequence). After removal of 5 bases from V and 3 bases from J, the junction contained 9 bases not matched to a gene. There are 15 residues in the CDR3. V gene TRBV7-9 combines with J gene TRBJ2-7; 8 nucleotides agree with TRBD2. This clonotype was sampled from a man aged 25-45 years in good health. What was sequenced was memory CD8+ T cells sorted from blood. This sample's subset: CD45RO+ cells pooled with CCR7-negative TemRA cells. CDR3 residues: CASSTGAGALYEQYF. The CDR3 DNA is TGTGCCAGCAGCACAGGAGCGGGAGCCCTCTACGAGCAGTACTTC.